These T cell receptor beta chains were read from a single sample in a study of cytomegalovirus exposure and HLA in healthy donors. Some clones are missing from TCRdb's copy, which holds only in-frame ones; the method was immunoSEQ multiplex PCR. The repertoire includes around 150,000 clones, 86% of them detected once, and 2% to 2.5% sits in the top ten. The sequenced sample consisted of PBMCs. The receptors come from a woman younger than 30 in good health and CMV-seronegative. CDR3s include the opening cysteine and the closing phenylalanine or tryptophan. The D gene is left open where the match is weak. A clone size is listed for some rows: how often the clone was seen (once, few, many), or a class if it is expanded.

size: few; D: NA; J: TRBJ1-1; V: TRBV7-9; CDR3: CASSFTGTFKGAEAFF; DNA: TGTGCCAGCAGCTTTACCGGGACATTTAAGGGGGCTGAAGCTTTCTTT
size: NA; D: TRBD2; J: TRBJ2-5; V: TRBV5-1; CDR3: CASSLTPRTSGTQETQYF; DNA: TGCGCCAGCAGCTTAACCCCGCGGACTAGCGGGACTCAAGAGACCCAGTACTTC
size: NA; D: TRBD1; J: TRBJ2-7; V: TRBV19; CDR3: CASSMGTGTYEQYF; DNA: TGTGCCAGTAGTATGGGGACAGGGACCTACGAGCAGTACTTC
size: few; D: TRBD2; J: TRBJ2-7; V: TRBV19; CDR3: CASSMRAGARAGEQYF; DNA: TGTGCCAGTAGTATGCGGGCGGGAGCCCGGGCGGGGGAGCAGTACTTC
size: NA; D: NA; J: TRBJ1-2; V: TRBV7-6; CDR3: CASSLIAGNNYGYTF; DNA: TGTGCCAGCAGCTTAATCGCAGGCAATAACTATGGCTACACCTTC
size: NA; D: NA; J: TRBJ2-2; V: TRBV2; CDR3: CASQTAGTGTGELFF; DNA: TGTGCCAGCCAGACCGCGGGGACCGGCACCGGGGAGCTGTTTTTT
size: few; D: TRBD2; J: TRBJ2-7; V: TRBV4-1; CDR3: CASSQVASGGNYEQYF; DNA: TGCGCCAGCAGCCAAGTAGCTAGCGGTGGAAACTACGAGCAGTACTTC
size: NA; D: TRBD1; J: TRBJ1-2; V: TRBV6-5; CDR3: CASTTGETNYGYTF; DNA: TGTGCCAGCACTACAGGGGAGACTAACTATGGCTACACCTTC
size: NA; D: NA; J: TRBJ2-7; V: TRBV2; CDR3: CASRPPRGSQNYEQYF; DNA: TGTGCCAGCAGGCCACCCCGAGGTTCCCAAAACTACGAGCAGTACTTC
size: NA; D: NA; J: TRBJ1-5; V: TRBV6-1; CDR3: CASSEEDFRLSNQPQHF; DNA: TGTGCCAGCAGTGAAGAGGATTTCAGGCTGAGCAATCAGCCCCAGCATTTT